A single sample is the source of the 16 T cell receptor beta chains below, sequenced in a study of T cells in Graves' hyperthyroidism and ophthalmopathy. Using RNA transcripts as the source, TCR beta CDR3 regions were amplified. The TCR CDR3 first-round RT-PCR relied on the HTBI primer set. Each CDR3 protein is one row after TCRdb ran MiXCR on the multiplex PCR reads. The table shows roughly 250,000 distinct CDR3 sequences, with roughly 17% occurring only once. Sequenced material: blood. The source of these receptors is a woman between 18 and 29 years old with Graves' ophthalmopathy.

This clonotype was recorded at least ten times. This sequence joins TRBV12-3 or TRBV12-4 and TRBJ2-3; TRBD2 might be the D (6 bases). CDR3 size: 13 residues. V was pared by 7 bases and J by 2 bases, with 10 bases between. CDR3 DNA sequence: TGTGCCAGCACAGCTAGCGTCACAGATACGCAGTATTTT. This encodes CASTASVTDTQYF.

This clonotype showed up many times. The chain links TRBV11-3 to TRBJ2-7, with TRBD2 matching 13 bases. The V gene end was trimmed by 4 bases and the J gene end by 5 bases; junction bases not matched to a gene: 5. CDR1 is SGHNT and CDR2 is YENEEA in the germline V gene. This CDR3 is built from 15 residues. The CDR3 loop reads CASSSGLAGRHEQYF. The CDR3 nucleotides read TGTGCCAGCAGCTCGGGACTAGCGGGACGACACGAGCAGTACTTC.

This clonotype was seen repeatedly, ten times or more. This chain joins TRBV11-2 and TRBJ2-3; unclear D gene. Germline V gene lookup returns CDR1 SGHAT and CDR2 FQNNGV. Trimming removed 2 bases from V and 4 bases from J, with 7 bases in between. This CDR3 contains 13 residues. This CDR3 reads CASSLNFPDTQYF. In DNA, the CDR3 is TGTGCCAGCAGCTTAAACTTCCCAGATACGCAGTATTTT.

This clonotype was recorded many times. J is TRBJ1-2 and V is TRBV24-1; D is uncertain. The V end was cut by 0 bases, the J end by 6 bases, with 1 base between. The germline V gene has CDR1 KGHDR and CDR2 SFDVKD. There are 11 residues in the CDR3. CDR3 amino acids: CATSDLDGYTF. The CDR3 bases are TGTGCCACCAGTGATTTGGATGGCTACACCTTC.

This clonotype was picked up many times. V gene TRBV27 combines with J gene TRBJ1-3, with D uncertain. This CDR3 spans 15 amino acids. V was pared by 4 bases and J by 0 bases, with 10 bases between. Germline lookup yields CDR1 MNHEY and CDR2 SMNVEV (reference sequence). The CDR3 DNA reads as TGTGCCAGCAGTTACAGCCTAGACTCTGGAAACACCATATATTTT. Translating it yields CASSYSLDSGNTIYF.

This clonotype has a count of ten or more. This sequence joins TRBV11-2 and TRBJ2-3, with D hard to call. Per the germline V gene, CDR1 is SGHAT and CDR2 is FQNNGV. This CDR3 is 12 amino acids long. Trimming shortened V by 5 bases and J by 5 bases, and 8 bases separated the two germline ends. The CDR3: CASSRVGDTQYF. The CDR3 bases are TGTGCCAGCAGCCGCGTAGGAGATACGCAGTATTTT.

This clonotype has a single count. The V and J genes are TRBV3-1 and TRBJ2-7; D is ambiguous. Trimming cost V 4 bases and J 1 base, with 8 bases left between them. The V gene's germline CDR1 is LGHDT and CDR2 YNNKEL (reference sequence). The CDR3 runs 13 residues. Here the CDR3 reads CASSPLTSYEQYF. CDR3 bases: TGTGCCAGCAGCCCTCTTACGTCCTACGAGCAGTACTTC.

V usage is TRBV24-1 and J usage is TRBJ2-2; D call uncertain. The CDR3 runs 15 residues. Germline values: CDR1 KGHDR, CDR2 SFDVKD. V was pared by 0 bases and J by 2 bases, with 6 bases between. The DNA of the CDR3 is TGTGCCACCAGTGATTTGGGACGTAACACCGGGGAGCTGTTTTTT. This gives the protein CATSDLGRNTGELFF.

This clonotype was seen at least ten times. V is TRBV28 and J is TRBJ1-2; the D is unclear. This CDR3 has 14 amino acids. Germline CDR1 and CDR2: MDHEN and SYDVKM. V dropped 2 bases and J dropped 2 bases, with 9 bases sitting between them. In DNA, the CDR3 is TGTGCCAGCAGTTTAGGCGGCAGGAACTATGGCTACACCTTC. It yields the protein CASSLGGRNYGYTF.

This clonotype was seen many times. The CDR3 DNA follows: TGTGCCAGCAGTTACACCTCCTCCTACAATGAGCAGTTCTTC. Amino acid sequence: CASSYTSSYNEQFF. The V gene is TRBV6-2 or TRBV6-3, the J gene TRBJ2-1; D not certain. Germline-derived CDR1 and CDR2 are MNHEY and SVGEGT. CDR3 length: 14 amino acids. V gave up 2 bases and J gave up 0 bases, with 5 bases separating them.

Concerning this clonotype itself: A much larger clone differs from this one at a single base, so this may be a read error. This chain joins TRBV18 and TRBJ2-5; D is possibly TRBD1 (5 bases). Near its end, the DNA agrees better with TRBJ2-1, so the J call may be wrong. The CDR3 has 13 amino acids. Per germline, CDR1 KGHSH and CDR2 LQKENI. CDR3 residues: CASSTRVQETQFF. CDR3 nucleotides: TGTGCCAGCTCAACCAGGGTCCAAGAGACCCAGTTCTTC.

This clonotype has a count of ten or more. The chain joins TRBV20-1 to TRBJ1-2, with a tentative D call TRBD1 (6 bases). V was pared by 3 bases and J by 4 bases, with 9 bases between. Germline-derived CDR1 and CDR2 are DFQATT and SNEGSKA (reference sequence). The CDR3 is 12 amino acids. CDR3 DNA: TGCAGTGCTAGGATACAGGGCTATGGCTACACCTTC. Translation: CSARIQGYGYTF.

This clonotype occurred many times. This chain uses TRBV27 with TRBJ2-7; 7 nucleotides agree with TRBD2. J was trimmed by 7 bases and V by 3 bases; bases with no gene match: 6. Germline loops: CDR1 MNHEY, CDR2 SMNVEV (reference sequence). The CDR3 extends over 13 amino acids. Here the CDR3 DNA reads TGTGCCAGCAGTTTTCAGGCCGGGGGGGAGCAGTACTTC. Amino acid sequence: CASSFQAGGEQYF.

V gene TRBV20-1 combines with J gene TRBJ2-7; 8 nucleotides line up with TRBD2. The germline CDR1 and CDR2 sequences are DFQATT and SNEGSKA (reference sequence). V was pared by 3 bases and J by 2 bases, with 6 bases of the junction left unmatched. The CDR3 is 14 residues long. CDR3 bases: TGCAGTGCTAGGGAGCGGGGGTTCCCCTACGAGCAGTACTTC. Translation: CSARERGFPYEQYF.

This chain links TRBV28 with TRBJ2-1; the match to TRBD2 covers 13 bases. The germline V gene encodes CDR1 MDHEN and CDR2 SYDVKM. The CDR3 runs 18 residues. The ends lost 7 bases at V and 5 bases at J; junction bases unmatched: 14. This CDR3 is CASKVPSTSGRINNEQFF. CDR3 in DNA: TGTGCCAGCAAAGTCCCTTCGACTAGCGGGAGGATAAACAATGAGCAGTTCTTC.

The V and J genes are TRBV7-9 and TRBJ2-5; 8 bases agree with TRBD1. Per germline, CDR1 SEHNR and CDR2 FQNEAQ (reference sequence). The J segment lost 4 bases and the V segment lost 3 bases, leaving 4 bases of the junction unmatched. This CDR3 spans 14 amino acids. This CDR3 is CASSLQGAAETQYF. DNA of the CDR3: TGTGCCAGCAGCTTGCAGGGGGCCGCAGAGACCCAGTACTTC.